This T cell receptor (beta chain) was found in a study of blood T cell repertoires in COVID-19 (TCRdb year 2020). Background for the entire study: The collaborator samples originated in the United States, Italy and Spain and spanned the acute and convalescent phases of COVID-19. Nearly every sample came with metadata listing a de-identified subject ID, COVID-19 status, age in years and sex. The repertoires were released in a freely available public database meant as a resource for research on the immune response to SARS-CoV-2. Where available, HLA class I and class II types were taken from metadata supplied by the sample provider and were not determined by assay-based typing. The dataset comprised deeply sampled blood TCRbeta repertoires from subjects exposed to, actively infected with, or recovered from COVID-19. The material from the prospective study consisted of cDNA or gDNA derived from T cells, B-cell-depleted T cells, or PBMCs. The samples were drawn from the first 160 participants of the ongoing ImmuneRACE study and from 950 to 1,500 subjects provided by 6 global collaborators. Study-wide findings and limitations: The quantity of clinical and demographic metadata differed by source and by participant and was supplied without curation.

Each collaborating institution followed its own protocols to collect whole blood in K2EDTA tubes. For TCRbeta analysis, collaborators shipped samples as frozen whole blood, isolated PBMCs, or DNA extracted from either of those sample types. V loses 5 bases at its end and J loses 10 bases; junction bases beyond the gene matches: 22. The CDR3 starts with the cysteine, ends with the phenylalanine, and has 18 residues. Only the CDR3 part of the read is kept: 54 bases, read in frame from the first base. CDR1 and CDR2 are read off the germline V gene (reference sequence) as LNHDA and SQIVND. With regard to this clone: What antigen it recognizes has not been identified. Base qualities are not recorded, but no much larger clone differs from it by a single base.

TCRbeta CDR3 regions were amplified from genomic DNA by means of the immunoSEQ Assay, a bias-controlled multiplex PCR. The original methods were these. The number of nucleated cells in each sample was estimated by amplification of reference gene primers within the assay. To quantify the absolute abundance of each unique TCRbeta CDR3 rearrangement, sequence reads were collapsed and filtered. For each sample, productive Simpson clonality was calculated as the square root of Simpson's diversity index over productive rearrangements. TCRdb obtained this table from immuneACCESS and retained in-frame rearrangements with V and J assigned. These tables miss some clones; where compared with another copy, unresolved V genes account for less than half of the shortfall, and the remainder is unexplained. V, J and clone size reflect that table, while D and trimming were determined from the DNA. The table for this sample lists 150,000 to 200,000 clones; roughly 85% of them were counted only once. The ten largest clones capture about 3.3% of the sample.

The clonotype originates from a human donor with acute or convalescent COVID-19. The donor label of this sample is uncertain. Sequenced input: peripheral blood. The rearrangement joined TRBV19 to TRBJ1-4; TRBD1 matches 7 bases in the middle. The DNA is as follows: TGTGCCAGTAGTCTCCTGGGGGGACAGCGAGGACGATACGTAAAACTGTTTTTT. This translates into CASSLLGGQRGRYVKLFF.